This record concerns one T cell receptor beta chain sequence. The germline CDR1 and CDR2 sequences are LNHDA and SQIVND (reference sequence). The CDR3 spans 15 residues. V was cut by 6 bases and J by 8 bases, with 19 bases left in between. The sample belongs to a study of control samples from healthy donors and cancer patients. Sequencing used immunoSEQ multiplex PCR; TCRdb keeps in-frame clones, though not all of them. The sample has around 81,000 clones, 85% to 95% seen once. Sequencing input: blood. The source is a woman in her thirties in good health. The V gene is TRBV19, the J gene TRBJ1-4, with D perhaps TRBD1 (6 bases). The DNA for the CDR3 is TGTGCCAGTAGACAGGGTAACTTGGAATCCGAAAAACTGTTTTTT. The encoded protein is CASRQGNLESEKLFF. Drawing the rest from reference TRBV19 and TRBJ1-4, the complete variable domain is DGGITQSPKYLFRKEGQNVTLSCEQNLNHDAMYWYRQDPGQGLRLIYYSQIVNDFQKGDIAEGYSVSREKKESFPLTVTSAQKNPTAFYLCASRQGNLESEKLFFGSGTQLSVL.